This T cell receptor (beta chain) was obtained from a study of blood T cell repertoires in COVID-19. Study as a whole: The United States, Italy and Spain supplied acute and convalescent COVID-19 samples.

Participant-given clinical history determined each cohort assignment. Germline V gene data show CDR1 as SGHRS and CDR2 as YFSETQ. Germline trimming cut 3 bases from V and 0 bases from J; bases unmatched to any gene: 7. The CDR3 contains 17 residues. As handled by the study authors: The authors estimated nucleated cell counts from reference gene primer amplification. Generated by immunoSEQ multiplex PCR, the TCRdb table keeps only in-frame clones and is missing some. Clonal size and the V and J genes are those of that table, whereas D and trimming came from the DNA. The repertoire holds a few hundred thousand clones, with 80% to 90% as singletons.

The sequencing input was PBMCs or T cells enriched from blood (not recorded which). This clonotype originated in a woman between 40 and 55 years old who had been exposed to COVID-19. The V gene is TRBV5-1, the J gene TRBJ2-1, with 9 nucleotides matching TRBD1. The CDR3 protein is CASSWRGQGNSYNEQFF. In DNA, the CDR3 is TGCGCCAGCAGCTGGAGGGGACAGGGCAACTCCTACAATGAGCAGTTCTTC.